The 9 T cell receptor beta chains below were found in one sample sequenced in a study of long-term antiretroviral therapy in people with HIV. Survey level was the resolution at which the v3.0 immunoSEQ assay ran. Profiling relied on immunoSEQ multiplex PCR, and the TCRdb table lists in-frame clones only, not all of them. The repertoire consists of roughly 30,000 clones, with 90% to 95% occurring once and the leading ten covering approximately 8.2%. The material was unsorted PBMCs, obtained more than 6 years after starting antiretroviral therapy. These receptors were obtained from a man aged 25-45 years with HIV.

CDR3 amino acids: CASSPPAGDYGYTF. CDR3 bases: TGTGCCAGCTCACCACCGGCAGGGGACTATGGCTACACCTTC. The V gene is TRBV18, the J gene TRBJ1-2; tentative D call: TRBD1 (6 bases). V dropped 0 bases and J dropped 3 bases, with 8 bases sitting between them. Germline assignment: CDR1 KGHSH and CDR2 LQKENI. The CDR3 extends over 14 amino acids. The full variable domain, with the rest looked up from reference TRBV18 and TRBJ1-2, is NAGVMQNPRHLVRRRGQEARLRCSPMKGHSHVYWYRQLPEEGLKFMVYLQKENIIDESGMPKERFSAEFPKEGPSILRIQQVVRGDSAAYFCASSPPAGDYGYTFGSGTRLTVV.

V usage is TRBV7-8 and J usage is TRBJ2-3, with D perhaps given as TRBD1 or TRBD2 (5 bases each). This CDR3 is built from 16 residues. Looked up from germline, CDR1 is SGHVS and CDR2 is FQNEAQ. V lost 5 bases and J 0 bases, leaving 15 bases between the germline ends. CDR3 in amino acids: CASSPRGDYSTDTQYF. CDR3 nucleotide sequence: TGTGCCAGCAGCCCCCGGGGCGACTATAGCACAGATACGCAGTATTTT.

This chain uses TRBV6-1 with TRBJ1-1; D is undetermined. Germline V lookup: CDR1 MNHNS, CDR2 SASEGT. Deletions cut 6 bases from V and 1 base from J, with 9 bases between. The CDR3 spans 13 residues. The CDR3 DNA sequence: TGTGCCAGCAGACCCACAGCGAACACTGAAGCTTTCTTT. As protein: CASRPTANTEAFF.

V and J are TRBV9 and TRBJ2-1; D perhaps matches TRBD2 (7 bases). Germline assignment: CDR1 SGDLS and CDR2 YYNGEE. The germline V and J ends were trimmed by 4 bases and 6 bases, with 17 bases remaining between them. CDR3 length: 15 residues. CDR3 nucleotide sequence: TGTGCCAGCAGCTCCACCGGGGGGCGTCTCAATGAGCAGTTCTTC. It is translated as CASSSTGGRLNEQFF.

The count of this clone is one. The chain employs TRBV5-8 and TRBJ2-7, with D possibly being TRBD2 (5 bases). Germline CDR1 SGHTS, CDR2 YDEGEE. V lost 0 bases and J lost 3, with 16 bases in between. CDR3 length: 16 amino acids. CDR3 coding DNA: TGTGCCAGCAGCTTGGTACTAGACCCCCCTTTCTACGAGCAGTACTTC. The encoded protein is CASSLVLDPPFYEQYF.

A word on this clone: Other DNA sequences in this sample translate to the same CDR3. This chain connects TRBV9 to TRBJ1-5; the D gene is possibly TRBD1 (5 bases). Germline CDR1 and CDR2: SGDLS and YYNGEE. The CDR3 loop spans 14 amino acids. Trimming stripped 2 bases from V and 4 bases from J, with 10 bases between. The chain's CDR3 is CASSVGGGNQPQHF. In nucleotides, the CDR3 is TGTGCCAGCAGCGTTGGGGGGGGAAATCAGCCCCAGCATTTT.

The genes are TRBV10-1 and TRBJ2-1, with 9 bases that match TRBD2. The CDR3 is 15 amino acids. From germline, CDR1 is WNHNN and CDR2 SYGVQD (reference sequence). Trimming cost V 0 bases and J 6 bases; bases outside gene matches: 3. The CDR3 region is CASSESRGGLNEQFF. CDR3 nucleotide sequence: TGCGCCAGCAGTGAGTCGCGGGGGGGCCTCAATGAGCAGTTCTTC.

The V and J genes are TRBV7-8 and TRBJ2-6; D unclear. The CDR3 covers 15 residues. Germline-derived CDR1 and CDR2 are SGHVS and FQNEAQ. V was pared by 6 bases and J by 4 bases, with 13 bases between. Written as DNA, the CDR3 is TGTGCCAGCAGGTCCGGACGTACCGGGGCCAACGTCCTGACTTTC. Protein product: CASRSGRTGANVLTF.

The chain has TRBV6-1 and TRBJ1-5, with D perhaps matching TRBD1 (5 bases). In germline, CDR1 is MNHNS, CDR2 SASEGT. The length of the CDR3 is 14 residues. V lost 4 bases, J lost 2 bases, and 9 bases lay in between. The CDR3 region has the DNA TGTGCCAGCAGTGCGGGGGACGGCAATCAGCCCCAGCATTTT. Residues: CASSAGDGNQPQHF.